This is a list of T cell receptor beta chains from one sample in a study of T-cell memory formation after mild COVID-19. TCRdb analysed the 5' RACE reads with MiXCR anew, one entry per CDR3 protein. The sample lists about 360,000 distinct CDR3 sequences, approximately 15% occurring once. Specimen: PBMCs or a T cell subset sorted from them (not recorded which). These receptors were taken from a man aged 18 to 30 who had mild COVID-19 (a few samples of this study predate the infection). Cell type and time point are not known. Both conserved end residues are part of each CDR3. A D gene is named only where the DNA matches it firmly. Clone size is shown for a subset of rows, as once, few, many or a class of expanded clone.

D gene: TRBD2
V gene: TRBV4-3
clone size: -
J gene: TRBJ2-5
CDR3 protein: CASSQDLGLGETQYF
CDR3 DNA: TGCGCCAGCAGCCAAGACCTCGGACTAGGGGAGACCCAGTACTTC

D gene: -
V gene: TRBV6-1
clone size: -
J gene: TRBJ1-1
CDR3 protein: CASLRVRDTEAFF
CDR3 DNA: TGTGCCAGCCTCAGGGTTCGTGACACTGAAGCTTTCTTT

D gene: -
V gene: TRBV18
clone size: -
J gene: TRBJ1-1
CDR3 protein: CASSPAGNTEAFF
CDR3 DNA: TGTGCCAGCTCACCGGCAGGGAACACTGAAGCTTTCTTT

D gene: -
V gene: TRBV7-2
clone size: -
J gene: TRBJ2-4
CDR3 protein: CASSLAGSRLAKNIQYF
CDR3 DNA: TGTGCCAGCAGCTTAGCGGGCAGCCGCTTAGCCAAAAACATTCAGTACTTC

D gene: -
V gene: TRBV5-1
clone size: many
J gene: TRBJ2-5
CDR3 protein: CASSLETPQGAQYF
CDR3 DNA: TGCGCCAGCAGCTTGGAGACGCCACAGGGAGCCCAGTACTTC

D gene: -
V gene: TRBV7-9
clone size: -
J gene: TRBJ2-7
CDR3 protein: CSSAVSGPLDEQYF
CDR3 DNA: TGTTCCAGCGCCGTATCGGGGCCTCTGGACGAGCAGTACTTC

D gene: -
V gene: TRBV6-5
clone size: -
J gene: TRBJ2-5
CDR3 protein: CASSKPGSQYF
CDR3 DNA: TGTGCCAGCAGTAAGCCGGGATCACAGTACTTC

D gene: -
V gene: TRBV19
clone size: -
J gene: TRBJ2-1
CDR3 protein: CASSIRPPLGNEQFF
CDR3 DNA: TGTGCCAGTAGTATAAGGCCCCCGCTTGGCAATGAGCAGTTCTTC

D gene: -
V gene: TRBV6-6
clone size: -
J gene: TRBJ1-4
CDR3 protein: CASSSSRLGSEKLFF
CDR3 DNA: TGTGCCAGCAGTAGCTCCAGGTTGGGTAGTGAAAAACTGTTTTTT

D gene: -
V gene: TRBV20-1
clone size: many
J gene: TRBJ2-2
CDR3 protein: CSARGSSGWAGELFF
CDR3 DNA: TGCAGTGCTAGAGGAAGTTCAGGGTGGGCCGGGGAGCTGTTTTTT

D gene: -
V gene: TRBV10-3
clone size: few
J gene: TRBJ1-6
CDR3 protein: CAISEGDPPLHF
CDR3 DNA: TGTGCCATCAGTGAGGGAGACCCGCCCCTCCACTTT

D gene: -
V gene: TRBV5-4
clone size: -
J gene: TRBJ2-5
CDR3 protein: CASSLADREETQYF
CDR3 DNA: TGTGCCAGCAGCTTGGCGGACAGAGAAGAGACCCAGTACTTC

D gene: -
V gene: TRBV4-3
clone size: many
J gene: TRBJ1-5
CDR3 protein: CASSQGGQPHQPQHF
CDR3 DNA: TGCGCCAGCAGCCAAGGGGGCCAGCCCCATCAGCCCCAGCATTTT

D gene: -
V gene: TRBV3-1
clone size: -
J gene: TRBJ2-5
CDR3 protein: CASSQDAGQQETQYF
CDR3 DNA: TGTGCCAGCAGCCAAGATGCGGGACAGCAAGAGACCCAGTACTTC

D gene: -
V gene: TRBV7-3
clone size: -
J gene: TRBJ1-2
CDR3 protein: CASSPGAGPYGYTF
CDR3 DNA: TGTGCCAGCAGCCCAGGAGCAGGGCCCTATGGCTACACCTTC

D gene: -
V gene: TRBV6-1
clone size: medium-sized
J gene: TRBJ1-2
CDR3 protein: CASREGGHGYTF
CDR3 DNA: TGTGCCAGCAGAGAGGGGGGACATGGCTACACCTTC

D gene: -
V gene: TRBV10-3
clone size: few
J gene: TRBJ2-5
CDR3 protein: CAISRLGEQETQYF
CDR3 DNA: TGTGCCATCAGCCGTCTGGGAGAACAAGAGACCCAGTACTTC

D gene: -
V gene: TRBV9
clone size: -
J gene: TRBJ1-4
CDR3 protein: CASSAGSGAGDYEKLFF
CDR3 DNA: TGTGCCAGCAGCGCCGGGAGCGGGGCAGGGGACTACGAAAAACTGTTTTTT

D gene: -
V gene: TRBV4-1
clone size: -
J gene: TRBJ1-3
CDR3 protein: CASSHRGQGGNTIYF
CDR3 DNA: TGCGCCAGCAGCCATCGGGGCCAAGGAGGAAACACCATATATTTT

D gene: -
V gene: TRBV7-9
clone size: -
J gene: TRBJ2-4
CDR3 protein: CASSLNEGGSPRGAKNIQYF
CDR3 DNA: TGTGCCAGCAGCTTAAACGAAGGAGGTTCTCCCCGCGGAGCCAAAAACATTCAGTACTTC

D gene: TRBD1
V gene: TRBV6-1
clone size: few
J gene: TRBJ1-2
CDR3 protein: CASSERQGANYGYTF
CDR3 DNA: TGTGCCAGCAGTGAGCGGCAGGGGGCTAACTATGGCTACACCTTC

D gene: -
V gene: TRBV7-6
clone size: few
J gene: TRBJ2-2
CDR3 protein: CASTAGSKKRDTGELFF
CDR3 DNA: TGTGCCAGCACCGCGGGGTCCAAAAAAAGGGACACCGGGGAGCTGTTTTTT

D gene: TRBD2
V gene: TRBV3-1
clone size: few
J gene: TRBJ2-2
CDR3 protein: CASSRLAGSTGELFF
CDR3 DNA: TGTGCCAGCAGCAGACTAGCGGGTTCCACCGGGGAGCTGTTTTTT

D gene: -
V gene: TRBV20-1
clone size: -
J gene: TRBJ1-3
CDR3 protein: CSARDPRGSGNTIYF
CDR3 DNA: TGCAGTGCTAGAGATCCACGGGGTTCTGGAAACACCATATATTTT

D gene: TRBD2
V gene: TRBV20-1
clone size: few
J gene: TRBJ2-1
CDR3 protein: CSASYSGVSGEQFF
CDR3 DNA: TGCAGTGCTAGCTATAGCGGGGTATCTGGTGAGCAGTTCTTC

D gene: TRBD1
V gene: TRBV30
clone size: few
J gene: TRBJ2-7
CDR3 protein: CAWERQGHSYEQYF
CDR3 DNA: TGTGCCTGGGAAAGACAGGGTCACTCCTACGAGCAGTACTTC

D gene: -
V gene: TRBV7-2
clone size: few
J gene: TRBJ2-7
CDR3 protein: CASSTSDTYEQYF
CDR3 DNA: TGTGCCAGCAGCACCTCCGACACCTACGAGCAGTACTTC

D gene: -
V gene: TRBV6-2/TRBV6-3
clone size: -
J gene: TRBJ2-1
CDR3 protein: CASSPRGWQGEEQFF
CDR3 DNA: TGTGCCAGCTCCCCTCGCGGTTGGCAGGGCGAGGAGCAGTTCTTC

D gene: TRBD1
V gene: TRBV27
clone size: many
J gene: TRBJ1-2
CDR3 protein: CASSFTRTGEFGYTF
CDR3 DNA: TGTGCCAGCAGTTTCACAAGGACAGGGGAGTTTGGCTACACCTTC

D gene: -
V gene: TRBV6-1
clone size: -
J gene: TRBJ1-4
CDR3 protein: CASTHYRTNEKLFF
CDR3 DNA: TGTGCCAGCACTCATTACCGAACTAATGAAAAACTGTTTTTT

D gene: -
V gene: TRBV20-1
clone size: few
J gene: TRBJ2-3
CDR3 protein: CSAPRPGVTDTQYF
CDR3 DNA: TGCAGTGCTCCCCGACCCGGGGTCACAGATACGCAGTATTTT

D gene: TRBD1
V gene: TRBV6-2/TRBV6-3
clone size: -
J gene: TRBJ2-3
CDR3 protein: CASKEQGGRTDTQYF
CDR3 DNA: TGTGCCAGCAAGGAACAGGGGGGAAGGACAGATACGCAGTATTTT

D gene: -
V gene: TRBV6-2/TRBV6-3
clone size: once
J gene: TRBJ1-6
CDR3 protein: CASRRDIDYIQRNSPLHF
CDR3 DNA: TGTGCCAGCAGACGGGACATAGATTATATCCAACGAAATTCACCCCTCCACTTT

D gene: TRBD1
V gene: TRBV6-6
clone size: -
J gene: TRBJ1-5
CDR3 protein: CASSWPGQGNQPQHF
CDR3 DNA: TGTGCCAGCAGTTGGCCGGGACAGGGGAATCAGCCCCAGCATTTT

D gene: -
V gene: TRBV5-1
clone size: -
J gene: TRBJ1-1
CDR3 protein: CASSPGSEAGITEAFF
CDR3 DNA: TGCGCCAGCAGCCCCGGATCCGAAGCTGGGATCACTGAAGCTTTCTTT

D gene: TRBD1
V gene: TRBV7-2
clone size: -
J gene: TRBJ1-3
CDR3 protein: CASSLAPGQGHSGNTIYF
CDR3 DNA: TGTGCCAGCAGCTTAGCCCCGGGACAGGGCCACTCTGGAAACACCATATATTTT

D gene: TRBD1
V gene: TRBV7-2
clone size: -
J gene: TRBJ2-7
CDR3 protein: CASSSPDRGPLEQYF
CDR3 DNA: TGTGCCAGCAGCTCACCGGACAGGGGGCCGCTCGAGCAGTACTTC

D gene: -
V gene: TRBV5-1
clone size: many
J gene: TRBJ1-2
CDR3 protein: CASSLEASGAGGYTF
CDR3 DNA: TGCGCCAGCAGCTTGGAAGCGTCAGGGGCAGGAGGCTACACCTTC

D gene: -
V gene: TRBV7-2
clone size: -
J gene: TRBJ1-5
CDR3 protein: CASSTGSGGYHPQHF
CDR3 DNA: TGTGCCAGCAGCACCGGGAGCGGGGGGTATCACCCCCAGCATTTT

D gene: TRBD2
V gene: TRBV11-1
clone size: few
J gene: TRBJ2-3
CDR3 protein: CASSLSGGAWTRTDTQYF
CDR3 DNA: TGTGCCAGCAGCTTGAGCGGGGGGGCCTGGACCCGCACAGATACGCAGTATTTT

D gene: -
V gene: TRBV18
clone size: -
J gene: TRBJ2-2
CDR3 protein: CASSPQGGRTGELFF
CDR3 DNA: TGTGCCAGCTCACCACAGGGAGGTCGAACCGGGGAGCTGTTTTTT

D gene: -
V gene: TRBV4-1
clone size: few
J gene: TRBJ2-5
CDR3 protein: CASSQDVRQREETQYF
CDR3 DNA: TGCGCCAGCAGCCAAGACGTTCGGCAAAGGGAAGAGACCCAGTACTTC

D gene: -
V gene: TRBV4-1
clone size: -
J gene: TRBJ1-1
CDR3 protein: CASSQNQVRDTEAFF
CDR3 DNA: TGCGCCAGCAGCCAAAACCAGGTTAGGGACACTGAAGCTTTCTTT

D gene: TRBD1
V gene: TRBV15
clone size: few
J gene: TRBJ2-7
CDR3 protein: CATSAVGQGVYEQYF
CDR3 DNA: TGTGCCACCAGCGCCGTGGGACAGGGTGTCTACGAGCAGTACTTC

D gene: -
V gene: TRBV7-9
clone size: many
J gene: TRBJ2-1
CDR3 protein: CASSWSQLDNEQFF
CDR3 DNA: TGTGCCAGCAGCTGGTCACAGCTGGACAATGAGCAGTTCTTC